Below, one TCR beta chain is given with its context. This CDR3 comprises 13 residues. CDR1 LNHDA and CDR2 SQIVND come from the germline V gene (reference sequence). The ends lost 4 bases at V and 4 bases at J; junction bases unmatched: 1. The sample is drawn from a study of blood T cell repertoires in COVID-19. Study details: Donors in the United States, Italy and Spain gave samples during acute or convalescent COVID-19.

Sequencing was performed with immunoSEQ multiplex PCR; in TCRdb, only in-frame clones are kept and a portion is missing. The top ten hold around 7.3% of the sample, which has under 70,000 clones, around 93% seen once. The source material was peripheral blood. The chain uses TRBV19 and TRBJ2-1; 7 bases match TRBD2. This receptor was identified in a woman aged 55-70 years with active or convalescent COVID-19. The CDR3: CASSTSGYNEQFF. The CDR3 nucleotides read TGTGCCAGTAGTACTAGCGGTTACAATGAGCAGTTCTTC.